Presented here are 27 T cell receptor beta chains from one specimen sequenced in a study of T cell repertoires in cytomegalovirus infection. Using its own MiXCR run on the reads, TCRdb lists one record per CDR3 protein. The sample includes 110,000 to 150,000 distinct CDR3 sequences, around 32% of them seen just once. Their antigens remain unidentified. Specimen: CD8+ T cells from cultured PBMCs, collected from culture after CMV antigen stimulation. The receptors were sampled from a human donor in good health (CMV status not recorded). Some clones in this sample may be carry-over from other donors' samples.

The chain is built from TRBV7-2 and TRBJ2-3, with TRBD2 matching 9 bases. Germline V gene sequence: CDR1 SGHTA, CDR2 FQGNSA. V was clipped by 5 bases and J by 5 bases; unmatched bases: 11. The CDR3 loop spans 16 amino acids. CDR3: CASSQSGGGVQDTQYF. The CDR3 DNA reads as TGTGCCAGCAGCCAAAGTGGCGGGGGGGTACAAGATACGCAGTATTTT.

This clonotype has more than one count but fewer than ten. The chain recombines TRBV7-6 with TRBJ2-1; a possible D gene is TRBD2 (7 bases). The CDR3 consists of 16 residues. The V end lost 5 bases, the J end lost 4 bases, and 18 bases lay between the germline ends. In germline, CDR1 is SGHVS, CDR2 FNYEAQ. CDR3 in amino acids: CASSPRRGAGYNEQFF. CDR3 bases: TGTGCCAGCAGCCCAAGACGGGGGGCCGGTTACAATGAGCAGTTCTTC. The variable domain in full, with the rest retrieved from reference TRBV7-6 and TRBJ2-1, is GAGVSQSPRYKVTKRGQDVALRCDPISGHVSLYWYRQALGQGPEFLTYFNYEAQQDKSGLPNDRFSAERPEGSISTLTIQRTEQRDSAMYRCASSPRRGAGYNEQFFGPGTRLTVL.

This chain uses TRBV4-1 with TRBJ2-2, with TRBD1 identical over 10 bases. V lost 5 bases to trimming and J lost 6 bases; unmatched junction nucleotides: 3. The CDR3 is made up of 14 amino acids. CDR1 and CDR2 (germline): MGHRA, YSYEKL. CDR3 nucleotides: TGCGCCAGCAGCGCGGGACAGGGGTCCGGGGAGCTGTTTTTT. It codes for CASSAGQGSGELFF.

This clonotype was detected many times. The gene calls are TRBV7-2 and TRBJ1-2; 12 bases agree with TRBD1. With V trimmed by 1 base and J by 5 bases, 2 bases remained unmatched. The CDR3 has 15 amino acids. Germline CDR1 and CDR2: SGHTA and FQGNSA. In DNA form, the CDR3 reads TGTGCCAGCAGCTTAGGGGACAGGGGGCCGTATGGCTACACCTTC. This sequence encodes CASSLGDRGPYGYTF.

This chain links TRBV27 with TRBJ1-1, with D possibly TRBD1 on 6 matching bases. Germline V gene sequence: CDR1 MNHEY, CDR2 SMNVEV (reference sequence). CDR3 length equals 12 residues. Between the trimmed V and J ends, which lost 5 bases and 4 bases, there was a span of 8 bases. The CDR3 DNA sequence: TGTGCCAGCAGTGGACAGAGCACTGAAGCTTTCTTT. Translation gives CASSGQSTEAFF.

This clonotype has only a few counts. The gene calls are TRBV27 and TRBJ2-3, with TRBD2 matching 8 bases. Germline CDR1 MNHEY, CDR2 SMNVEV (reference sequence). The CDR3 loop spans 16 amino acids. V trimming: 5 bases; J trimming: 2 bases; junction bases outside the gene matches: 9. The DNA of the CDR3 is TGTGCCAGCAGTCCTTGGGTAGCGGGGTTCACAGATACGCAGTATTTT. Its protein product is CASSPWVAGFTDTQYF.

The chain is built from TRBV19 and TRBJ1-2, with 8 bases matching TRBD1. The CDR3 has 16 amino acids. Germline CDR1 and CDR2: LNHDA and SQIVND (reference sequence). Trimming took 5 bases from V and 6 from J; bases not matched to a gene: 14. The CDR3 loop reads CASSFSSHTGGNGYTF. The CDR3 nucleotides are TGTGCCAGTAGTTTTTCGAGCCACACAGGGGGTAATGGCTACACCTTC.

In its sample, this clonotype was seen many times. V and J are TRBV7-9 and TRBJ2-3; 12 bases fit TRBD2. The CDR3 consists of 17 residues. Germline trimming cut 5 bases from V and 2 bases from J; bases unmatched to any gene: 8. CDR1 and CDR2 (germline): SEHNR, FQNEAQ (reference sequence). The CDR3 protein is CASSRLAGAISTDTQYF. The CDR3 nucleotides are TGTGCCAGCAGCCGACTAGCGGGGGCCATCTCCACAGATACGCAGTATTTT.

V gene TRBV7-2 combines with J gene TRBJ2-7, with 10 bases identical to TRBD1. CDR3 length: 16 amino acids. With 1 base clipped from V and 4 bases from J, the junction kept 7 bases outside the gene matches. Germline V gene lookup returns CDR1 SGHTA and CDR2 FQGNSA. CDR3 nucleotides: TGTGCCAGCAGCTTAGGACCGGGACAGGGGTGGTACGAGCAGTACTTC. Encoded protein: CASSLGPGQGWYEQYF.

The rearrangement uses TRBV27 and TRBJ1-1; D is ambiguous. V was pared by 0 bases and J by 1 base, with 12 bases between. This CDR3 is built from 16 residues. The germline CDR1 and CDR2 sequences are MNHEY and SMNVEV (reference sequence). The CDR3 coding sequence is TGTGCCAGCAGTTTATCTCTTGTCAGAGAGAACACTGAAGCTTTCTTT. The encoded protein is CASSLSLVRENTEAFF.

This clonotype was counted a few times. The chain has TRBV6-5 and TRBJ2-2; D not resolved. Germline V gene sequence: CDR1 MNHEY, CDR2 SVGAGI. CDR3 length: 15 residues. Between the trimmed V and J ends, which lost 2 bases and 0 bases, there was a span of 7 bases. Written as DNA, the CDR3 is TGTGCCAGCAGTTACCAGGCCGCGAACACCGGGGAGCTGTTTTTT. It is translated as CASSYQAANTGELFF.

This clonotype was recorded many times. J is TRBJ2-7 and V is TRBV7-9, with D possibly being TRBD1 (6 bases). The CDR3 has 12 residues. Per germline, CDR1 SEHNR and CDR2 FQNEAQ (reference sequence). V lost 6 bases, J lost 3 bases, and 9 bases lay in between. CDR3 sequence: CASSLQGYEQYF. The DNA of the CDR3 is TGTGCCAGCAGTTTACAGGGCTACGAGCAGTACTTC.

This clonotype was seen a handful of times. V is TRBV13 and J is TRBJ1-6, with TRBD1 identical over 9 bases. Looked up from germline, CDR1 is PRHDT and CDR2 is FYEKMQ (reference sequence). This CDR3 is 14 amino acids long. Trimming cost V 4 bases and J 9 bases; bases outside gene matches: 4. The CDR3 DNA reads as TGTGCCAGCAGCTACGACAGGGGGTTTTCACCCCTCCACTTT. This translates into CASSYDRGFSPLHF.

This clonotype turned up a few times. This chain uses TRBV25-1 with TRBJ1-1; D is undetermined. There are 12 residues in the CDR3. Germline loops: CDR1 MGHDK, CDR2 SYGVNS. V was pared by 7 bases and J by 2 bases, with 8 bases between. The CDR3 nucleotides are TGTGCCAGCACGCCGGGTAACACTGAAGCTTTCTTT. Its translation: CASTPGNTEAFF.

The V and J genes are TRBV7-9 and TRBJ1-5, with D tentatively TRBD1 (6 bases). The CDR3 length is 16 residues. V was shortened by 1 base and J by 8 bases, with 18 bases between the two germline ends. Germline values: CDR1 SEHNR, CDR2 FQNEAQ (reference sequence). The CDR3 DNA follows: TGTGCCAGCAGCTTAGGAACTCTGACAGGCGTCGAGCCCCAGCATTTT. Its protein is CASSLGTLTGVEPQHF.

This clonotype turned up a few times. The J gene is TRBJ2-3, the V gene TRBV27; D may be TRBD1 (6 bases). Between the trimmed V and J ends, which lost 1 base and 2 bases, there was a span of 13 bases. Per germline, CDR1 MNHEY and CDR2 SMNVEV (reference sequence). The length of the CDR3 is 16 residues. CDR3 amino acids: CASSLYWGQATDTQYF. In nucleotides, the CDR3 is TGTGCCAGCAGTTTATACTGGGGGCAGGCCACAGATACGCAGTATTTT.

This clonotype was observed a handful of times. The DNA for the CDR3 is TGTGCCAGCAGCCCCGGGACAGGGGGCTATAACTATGGCTACACCTTC. Translating gives CASSPGTGGYNYGYTF. The rearrangement links TRBV7-6 to TRBJ1-2; 12 nucleotides agree with TRBD1. CDR3 size: 16 residues. V dropped 5 bases and J dropped 1; count of bases not matched to a gene: 5. Germline V gene data show CDR1 as SGHVS and CDR2 as FNYEAQ.

This rearrangement joins TRBV7-4 to TRBJ1-1; D gene unclear. V lost 1 base, J lost 3 bases, and 12 bases lay in between. CDR1 is SGHVT and CDR2 is SQSDAQ in the germline V gene. This CDR3 has 15 residues. The CDR3 loop is CASSLDGGWDTEAFF. Written as DNA, the CDR3 is TGTGCCAGCAGCTTAGATGGAGGGTGGGACACTGAAGCTTTCTTT.

This clonotype occurred many times. The genes are TRBV5-6 and TRBJ1-4; 9 bases map to TRBD1. J lost 7 bases, V lost 4 bases, and 5 bases had no gene match. The CDR3 has 14 residues. The germline CDR1 and CDR2 sequences are SGHDT and YYEEEE. The CDR3 coding sequence is TGTGCCAGCAGCGGGGACAGGGTCAGTGAAAAACTGTTTTTT. It encodes CASSGDRVSEKLFF. Full variable domain (rest looked up from reference TRBV5-6 and TRBJ1-4): DAGVTQSPTHLIKTRGQQVTLRCSPKSGHDTVSWYQQALGQGPQFIFQYYEEEERQRGNFPDRFSGHQFPNYSSELNVNALLLGDSALYLCASSGDRVSEKLFFGSGTQLSVL.

This clonotype has just a few counts. V usage is TRBV7-3 and J usage is TRBJ2-3, with 7 bases fitting TRBD2. The CDR3 runs 14 residues. The ends lost 1 base at V and 6 bases at J; junction bases unmatched: 4. CDR1 SGHTA and CDR2 FQGTGA come from the germline V gene. The CDR3 DNA follows: TGTGCCAGCAGCTTAATTGCTAGCGGTGATACGCAGTATTTT. It specifies CASSLIASGDTQYF.

This chain joins TRBV19 and TRBJ2-6; possible D gene TRBD2, 5 bases. This CDR3 has 15 amino acids. Germline V gene data show CDR1 as LNHDA and CDR2 as SQIVND (reference sequence). V lost 3 bases, J lost 4 bases, and 10 bases lay in between. This chain's CDR3 is CASSIGGRGANVLTF. DNA for the CDR3: TGTGCCAGTAGTATTGGTGGGAGAGGGGCCAACGTCCTGACTTTC. Full variable domain (remainder filled in from reference TRBV19 and TRBJ2-6): DGGITQSPKYLFRKEGQNVTLSCEQNLNHDAMYWYRQDPGQGLRLIYYSQIVNDFQKGDIAEGYSVSREKKESFPLTVTSAQKNPTAFYLCASSIGGRGANVLTFGAGSRLTVL.

This clonotype was detected only once. The CDR3 coding sequence is TGCAGCGTTTCCGGGGGGGCCTTCGTGAATGAGCAGTTCTTC. It is translated as CSVSGGAFVNEQFF. The rearrangement uses TRBV29-1 and TRBJ2-1; 8 bases map to TRBD2. The CDR3 covers 14 residues. Germline V gene sequence: CDR1 SQVTM, CDR2 ANQGSEA. The V gene end was trimmed by 5 bases and the J gene end by 7 bases; junction bases not matched to a gene: 10.

The chain couples TRBV19 to TRBJ2-2; 8 nucleotides agree with TRBD2. Germline loops: CDR1 LNHDA, CDR2 SQIVND (reference sequence). Germline trimming cut 3 bases from V and 3 bases from J; bases unmatched to any gene: 6. The CDR3 has 16 residues. CDR3 amino acids: CASSIAGLAHTGELFF. As DNA, the CDR3 is TGTGCCAGTAGTATCGCCGGACTAGCCCACACCGGGGAGCTGTTTTTT.

This clonotype was seen a handful of times. The chain uses TRBV4-1 and TRBJ2-7, with 10 bases matching TRBD1. After removal of 5 bases from V and 3 bases from J, the junction contained 7 bases not matched to a gene. This CDR3 region has 15 residues. Looked up from germline, CDR1 is MGHRA and CDR2 is YSYEKL. CDR3: CASSYSGQGNYEQYF. The CDR3 bases are TGCGCCAGCAGCTATTCGGGACAGGGGAACTACGAGCAGTACTTC.

The chain uses TRBV25-1 and TRBJ1-6; D is unresolved. Germline V gives CDR1 MGHDK, CDR2 SYGVNS. The CDR3 has 14 amino acids. Trimming pared 1 base from V and 6 bases from J, leaving 7 bases between. The CDR3 here is CASSELGANSPLHF. The CDR3 DNA is TGTGCCAGCAGTGAATTGGGTGCTAATTCACCCCTCCACTTT.

This clonotype showed up just a few times. The V and J genes are TRBV6-6 and TRBJ1-1; the D is unclear. This CDR3 is built from 13 residues. The V end was cut by 5 bases, the J end by 4 bases, with 11 bases between. Germline V gene data show CDR1 as MNHNY and CDR2 as SVGAGI (reference sequence). The CDR3 reads CASSGWVGTEAFF. The CDR3 DNA follows: TGTGCCAGCAGTGGGTGGGTAGGCACTGAAGCTTTCTTT.

The chain has TRBV27 and TRBJ1-2, with 8 positions matching TRBD1. Germline CDR1 MNHEY, CDR2 SMNVEV (reference sequence). Trimming at V came to 5 bases and at J to 4 bases, leaving 12 bases not matched to a gene. This CDR3 region has 16 residues. In nucleotides, the CDR3 is TGTGCCAGCAGTCCAAGCGCCGGGACAGGCCTCTATGGCTACACCTTC. It codes for CASSPSAGTGLYGYTF.